The entry below gives a single T cell receptor (beta chain) sequence along with its context. The repertoire was sequenced with immunoSEQ multiplex PCR; TCRdb's copy has only in-frame clones and lacks some. Among about 60,000 clones listed, around 86% were seen once. Samples were taken at baseline and on day 1 of cycles 4 and 7. Trimming cost V 2 bases and J 1 base, with 5 bases left between them. The CDR3 loop spans 13 amino acids. Germline V gene sequence: CDR1 KGHSH, CDR2 LQKENI. This record belongs to a study of OX40 agonist ivuxolimab in advanced cancers. The specimen comprised CD4+ or CD8+ T cells sorted from blood, sampled in a trial of the OX40 agonist ivuxolimab. This receptor was identified in an adult with an advanced solid tumor such as melanoma, head and neck, liver or kidney cancer. The chain couples TRBV18 to TRBJ1-1, with D uncertain. The DNA for the CDR3 is TGTGCCAGCTCACCATCGCAGAACACTGAAGCTTTCTTT. It translates to CASSPSQNTEAFF.